This TCR beta chain came from a study of shared clonotypes between healthy human individuals. Whole-study results and caveats: Only blood was sampled; tissue repertoires likely differ. Clonotype sharing among donors was expected to depend on sequencing depth. A small donor pool kept down the genetic and exposure-history diversity that was represented.

This clone was recorded only once. Its antigen is currently unknown. This sequence is one base from a far larger clone and is likely a read error. V was clipped by 6 bases and J by 1 base, with 16 bases between them. Germline V gives CDR1 SQVTM, CDR2 ANQGSEA. There are 14 residues in the CDR3. Several immunoSEQ plates received, in even portions, the genomic DNA of each subset. The assay was immunoSEQ multiplex PCR, and TCRdb's table has in-frame clones only and misses some. The sample gives about 99,000 clones, about half of which show up once; around 15% is in the top ten. The rearrangement links TRBV29-1 to TRBJ2-7, with D perhaps matching TRBD1 or TRBD2 (6 bases each). Input material: PBMCs. The receptor was isolated from a woman aged 40 to 50 in good health. Some clones in this sample may be carry-over from other donors' samples. The CDR3 DNA is TGCAGCGTGGGGGCTGGGCGGGAATCCTACGAGCAGTACTTC. Its translation is CSVGAGRESYEQYF.